This T cell receptor beta chain was documented in a study of cytomegalovirus exposure and HLA in healthy donors (dated by TCRdb to the late 2010s). Context from the whole study: In an earlier analysis of approximately 500 of the donors, approximately 300 Gb of sequence data and roughly 100 million unique TCR beta sequences from 180 million or so T cells were reported. The study aimed to test whether signatures of past pathogen exposure could be identified by cataloging public T cell receptors. To study patterns of TCR occurrence, a later analysis re-analyzed previously published TCR beta repertoires from 700 or so donors and added high-resolution HLA genotyping. An earlier analysis of about 600 of the donors used high-throughput TCR beta sequencing to judge whether each TCR beta V gene segment behaved as functional or pseudogenic. Roughly five DR-DQ haplotypes were handled as single units for association and clustering, since linkage in the cohort was strong. About 300 gigabases of sequencing data and about 92 million unique TCR sequences made up an early release that covered approximately 650 HLA-typed donors. A later genetic analysis took genome-wide SNP genotypes for 398 of the 666 donors and used that subset as a discovery cohort. In addition to the first cohort of hundreds of subjects, a separate validation cohort of 100 to 150 different subjects was used. HLA typing covered class I and class II loci at four-digit resolution. Of the roughly 390 genotyped donors, approximately 83% fell in the genetic ancestry cluster associated with self-reported Caucasian donors. The number of donors typed differed by locus, with about 629-640 for A, B, C, DRB1 and DQB1, approximately 500 for DQA1, over 600 for DPA1, and some 440 for DPB1. Donor age, sex, ethnicity and CMV serostatus were compiled alongside the repertoire data. In the later analysis, no new phenotypic data were used to find candidate immune exposures; instead, reliance was placed on TCR beta sequences and their occurrence across donors. The study used immunosequencing to profile the T cell repertoires of approximately 630 subjects and linked those repertoires to cytomegalovirus serostatus. Among 398 genotyped donors of the cohort, an average of around 240,000 unique TCR beta nucleotide sequences was sequenced per donor, of which about 18% were non-productive. The study combined high-throughput TCR immunosequencing, statistical association of individual TCRs with disease status, and machine learning to predict cytomegalovirus infection status. Every repertoire in the discovery cohort had been generated on one and the same sequencing platform.

V trim: 2 bases; J trim: 3 bases; unmatched bases: 6. There are 15 amino acids in the CDR3, from cysteine to phenylalanine inclusive. The CDR3 DNA has 45 bases and is translated from base 1. From the germline V gene, CDR1 is SGHRS and CDR2 is YFSETQ. Library method: the immunoSEQ multiplex PCR assay. For the multiplex PCR, a mixture combining 60 forward primers for TCR Vbeta segments and 13 reverse primers for TCR Jbeta segments was used. A multiplex PCR assay on genomic DNA amplified the CDR3 region of rearranged TCR beta genes. The amplified TCR beta libraries were sequenced on the Illumina HiSeq System as 87-base-pair reads. In the source study's methods: A later analysis counted 65 million to 90 million unique TCR beta chains across the 550 to 750 repertoires, and some 12 million of these chains were shared by at least two donors. Raw reads were error-corrected and collapsed into unique sequences by a nearest-neighbor algorithm in which closely related sequences were merged to remove PCR and sequencing errors. V, D and J gene segments were assigned by aligning CDR3 sequences to IMGT reference sequences. Each retained sequence needed at least a six-nucleotide match to both a V gene segment and a J gene segment. A rearrangement was called productive if the CDR3 had no stop codons and remained in frame with V and J, and every other rearrangement was called non-productive. Following IMGT convention, CDR3 was defined as the stretch from the second conserved V-encoded cysteine up to the conserved J-encoded phenylalanine. The earlier analysis of some 550 of the donors excluded any sequence lacking an unambiguous match to a single V gene segment. An earlier analysis of 450 to 650 of the donors called V segments functional above 56.7% productive rearrangements and segregating when the between-donor standard deviation exceeded 5%. A statistical classification framework was built for diagnosing cytomegalovirus status from the catalog of TCR beta chain sequences. In a later analysis, TCR nucleotide sequences were compared against IMGT/GENE-DB human TR gene sequences so that V and J genes could be assigned. A later analysis assigned CDR3 sequences and most-parsimonious VDJ recombination scenarios with the TCRdist pipeline. A later analysis defined each TCR beta chain by its CDR3 amino acid sequence plus V-gene family, and excluded reads lacking a unique V-gene family. To address suspected cross-contamination and a sequencing artifact, a later analysis removed approximately 600 highly shared, low-generation-probability nucleotide sequences. In a later analysis, a clonal expansion index for each public chain was calculated from normalized within-repertoire ranks of inferred template counts. In a later analysis, generation probabilities were computed using a VDJ recombination model fitted to out-of-frame rearrangements, and the results were checked against IGoR. In a later analysis, TCR-TCR, TCR-HLA and TCR-CMV co-occurrence was scored with hypergeometric tests, and a repertoire-size bias correction was applied to TCR pairs. In a later analysis, false discovery rates were estimated by permuting HLA or CMV assignments 20 times. In a later analysis, co-occurring TCRs were grouped with DBSCAN, and TCRdist sequence similarity was added when clustering was performed within HLA-allele-positive subsets. Co-occurrence clustering excluded repertoires with fewer than 30,000 or more than 120,000 public chains, plus five with anomalous nucleotide sharing. The table comes from immuneACCESS by way of TCRdb, which keeps in-frame sequences with V and J called. Part of the clones is missing from these tables; in studies checked, under half for an unresolved V gene and the rest for unknown reasons. Clone size and V and J calls were adopted from that table, with D and trimming inferred from the DNA. The table for this sample shows about 160,000 clones. Of the sample, roughly 1.3% is held by the ten largest clones.

Worth noting for this clone: No antigen is known for it.

The cohort consisted of 650 to 700 healthy bone marrow donors. All cohort members were sampled while nominally healthy, although unrecorded immune exposures were likely present. The donor was CMV seronegative and belonged to the group of 320 or so seronegative cohort members. A peripheral blood sample was provided by each donor, and peripheral blood mononuclear cells were used for TCR beta sequencing. Genomic DNA was extracted from the blood cell samples with the Qiagen DNeasy Blood Extraction Kit. The full study reports these points: The sequencing pipeline was judged likely to have produced a cluster of highly shared sequence variants as a technical artifact. Most TCR sequences were seen in very few donors, while some public TCRs were found in many individuals. The classifier was reported to diagnose cytomegalovirus status with high specificity and sensitivity in both the original cohort and the validation cohort. The study gave a list of 150 to 200 TCR beta chains associated with cytomegalovirus. According to a later analysis, most CMV-associated TCR beta chains appeared to be HLA-restricted, and the HLA associations seemed to be driven largely by CMV exposure. A few of the identified cytomegalovirus-associated TCR beta chains were confirmed in vitro to be specific for cytomegalovirus antigens. The earlier analysis of 587 of the donors excluded 15 to 20 rarely observed V segments, including chromosome 9 orphons, because counts were too low. Linkage disequilibrium might explain the correlated functional status among segregating V segments, but an unknown experimental factor could not be excluded. In a later analysis, some 17,000 TCR beta sequences were associated with specific HLA alleles at a false discovery rate of 0.05. Several of the top co-occurrence clusters appeared to be linked to parvovirus B19, influenza, CMV and Epstein-Barr virus, according to a later analysis. Only TCR beta chains were sequenced in this cohort, and the absence of alpha or paired-chain data limited detectable features. Immune exposure information for the cohort was limited to CMV serostatus. A later genetic analysis associated a missense DCLRE1C variant with V-gene and J-gene trimming of TCR beta chains, and an independent cohort replicated the association. A further reported finding was that TCR beta sequences accurately predicted the HLA-A and HLA-B alleles for most subjects in the first cohort. In a later analysis, TCR association rates were found to vary across HLA loci, with the most associated TCRs seen for DRB1 alleles and the fewest for HLA-C alleles. In an earlier analysis of some 550 of the donors, most TCR beta V segments were observed in productive rearrangements about 90% or about 30% of the time, broadly matching IMGT annotations. Some IMGT-functional V segments, including TRBV6-2 and TRBV6-3, could not be distinguished by the 87-base-pair reads and were therefore excluded. Sequencing depth was assumed to be roughly uniform across donors in the presence/absence analyses, though that assumption may not hold. When HLA alleles, especially DR and DQ, strongly co-occurred, attributing TCR associations to individual alleles was difficult. According to a later genetic analysis, donors in an Asian-associated ancestry cluster had fewer N-insertions in productive TCRs than the approximately 700-donor mean. In a later analysis, HLA-associated TCR beta chains were found to be more clonally expanded and to have lower generation probabilities than equally common non-associated chains. The authors suggested that the approach could potentially be extended to other disease states and immunological phenotypes. Because some donors lacked HLA typing at each locus, the association tests relied only on the typed subset.

The sequencing input was PBMCs. The V and J segments used are TRBV5-1 and TRBJ2-7; 9 middle bases align to TRBD1. This clonotype was sampled from a woman aged 55-75 years in good health and CMV-seronegative. The CDR3 is CASSFATGGLYEQYF. The DNA is TGCGCCAGCAGCTTTGCGACAGGGGGTCTCTACGAGCAGTACTTC.